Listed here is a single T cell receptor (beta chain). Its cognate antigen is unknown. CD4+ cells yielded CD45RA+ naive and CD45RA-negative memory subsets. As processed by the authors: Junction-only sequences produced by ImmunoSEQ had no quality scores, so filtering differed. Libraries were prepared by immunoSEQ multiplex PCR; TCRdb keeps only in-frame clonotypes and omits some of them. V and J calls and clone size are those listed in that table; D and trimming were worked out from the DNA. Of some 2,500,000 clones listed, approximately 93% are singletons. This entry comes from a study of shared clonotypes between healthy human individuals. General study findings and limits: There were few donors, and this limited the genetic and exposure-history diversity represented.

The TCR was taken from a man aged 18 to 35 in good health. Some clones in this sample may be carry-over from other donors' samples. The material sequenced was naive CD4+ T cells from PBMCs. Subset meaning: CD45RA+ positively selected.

The CDR3 nucleotides read TGCAGTGCTAGGACGTGGGAGCAGTACTTC. Protein: CSARTWEQYF. V gene TRBV20-1 combines with J gene TRBJ2-7; D is undetermined. The CDR3 extends over 10 amino acids. V lost 3 bases to trimming and J lost 7 bases, with 7 bases between them. Germline V CDR1 and CDR2: DFQATT, SNEGSKA (reference sequence).